Following are 24 T cell receptor beta chains from one sample sequenced in a study of T cell responses to AZD1222 COVID-19 vaccine. TCRdb keeps only in-frame clones here, not all; method: immunoSEQ multiplex PCR. The sample shows roughly 87,000 clones, 85% to 90% of them seen only once. Here the sequenced sample was peripheral blood, taken 28 days after the second AZD1222 dose. The source of these receptors is an adult who received the AZD1222 COVID-19 vaccine.

The sample holds one count of this clone. The chain joins TRBV29-1 to TRBJ2-1; D gene uncertain. Germline V CDR1 and CDR2: SQVTM, ANQGSEA. V dropped 6 bases and J dropped 5 bases, with 20 bases sitting between them. There are 15 residues in the CDR3. The chain's CDR3 is CSVEQPPHRNNEQFF. The CDR3 DNA follows: TGCAGCGTGGAACAACCTCCACATCGGAACAATGAGCAGTTCTTC.

The chain recombines TRBV19 with TRBJ1-3; no firm D call. The CDR3 covers 13 residues. CDR1 and CDR2 (germline): LNHDA, SQIVND (reference sequence). V was trimmed by 3 bases and J by 0 bases, leaving 3 bases between them. The CDR3 region is CASSINSGNTIYF. DNA for the CDR3: TGTGCCAGTAGTATTAACTCTGGAAACACCATATATTTT.

This chain joins TRBV7-9 and TRBJ2-7, with 9 bases lining up with TRBD1. Germline trimming cut 5 bases from V and 7 bases from J; bases unmatched to any gene: 9. This CDR3 has 14 residues. Germline V CDR1 and CDR2: SEHNR, FQNEAQ (reference sequence). CDR3 sequence reads: CASSAADRGGEQYF. As DNA, the CDR3 is TGTGCCAGCAGCGCCGCGGACAGGGGAGGGGAGCAGTACTTC.

The chain couples TRBV7-2 to TRBJ1-1; a possible D gene is TRBD1 (6 bases). V was trimmed by 1 base and J by 0 bases, leaving 21 bases between them. CDR3 length: 19 amino acids. Germline CDR1 reads SGHTA; CDR2 reads FQGNSA. CDR3: CASSLGVLGTRRMNTEAFF. For the CDR3, the DNA is TGTGCCAGCAGCTTAGGGGTCTTGGGGACAAGGAGGATGAACACTGAAGCTTTCTTT.

This clone has only one observation. The gene calls are TRBV6-2 or TRBV6-3 and TRBJ2-4; D is possibly TRBD2 (6 bases). Trimming left V 5 bases short and J 9 bases short, with 14 bases between. Germline V gene lookup returns CDR1 MNHEY and CDR2 SVGEGT. The CDR3 spans 13 residues. CDR3 coding DNA: TGTGCCAGCAGTCTCGGGACGGAGGGCATTCAGTACTTC. Protein product: CASSLGTEGIQYF.

This clone was observed a handful of times. V usage is TRBV7-2 and J usage is TRBJ2-7, with D tentatively TRBD2 (5 bases). The CDR3 spans 16 residues. V was clipped by 5 bases and J by 3 bases, with 20 bases between them. Germline assignment: CDR1 SGHTA and CDR2 FQGNSA. The CDR3 sequence is CASSPRRKRGSYEQYF. The CDR3 bases are TGTGCCAGCAGCCCCCGCCGGAAGCGTGGGAGCTACGAGCAGTACTTC.

V is TRBV7-9 and J is TRBJ1-5; 11 nucleotides align to TRBD1. This CDR3 contains 15 residues. Germline CDR1 reads SEHNR; CDR2 reads FQNEAQ (reference sequence). The J segment lost 6 bases and the V segment lost 5 bases, leaving 6 bases of the junction unmatched. CDR3 sequence: CASSRTGGARQPQHF. DNA of the CDR3: TGTGCCAGCAGCCGGACAGGGGGCGCCCGTCAGCCCCAGCATTTT.

V is TRBV18 and J is TRBJ1-1; D is perhaps TRBD1 (5 bases). V gave up 2 bases and J gave up 1 base, with 5 bases separating them. The CDR3 is made up of 13 amino acids. Germline V lookup: CDR1 KGHSH, CDR2 LQKENI. This chain's CDR3 is CASSPGANTEAFF. Here the CDR3 DNA reads TGTGCCAGCTCACCAGGGGCGAACACTGAAGCTTTCTTT.

The chain links TRBV6-1 to TRBJ2-7; 8 positions match TRBD2. Germline CDR1 and CDR2: MNHNS and SASEGT. This CDR3 comprises 14 residues. The V gene end was trimmed by 2 bases and the J gene end by 3 bases; junction bases not matched to a gene: 3. This chain's CDR3 is CASSESGSRYEQYF. The DNA for the CDR3 is TGTGCCAGCAGTGAAAGCGGGAGTCGCTACGAGCAGTACTTC.

This rearrangement joins TRBV7-2 to TRBJ1-2; 9 bases fit TRBD1. J was trimmed by 7 bases and V by 4 bases; bases with no gene match: 13. There are 16 residues in the CDR3. CDR1 is SGHTA, CDR2 FQGNSA, per germline. The CDR3 loop is CASSYRPGTGNGGYTF. For the CDR3, the DNA is TGTGCCAGCAGCTACCGTCCCGGGACAGGGAATGGTGGCTACACCTTC.

Concerning this clone: The same CDR3 arises from other DNA sequences in this sample as well. The V and J genes are TRBV18 and TRBJ2-1; 14 nucleotides line up with TRBD2. This CDR3 is 15 amino acids long. Per germline, CDR1 KGHSH and CDR2 LQKENI. After removal of 3 bases from V and 6 bases from J, the junction contained 1 base not matched to a gene. CDR3 in DNA: TGTGCCAGCTCACCGGGACTAGCGGGAGTCAATGAGCAGTTCTTC. Amino acid sequence: CASSPGLAGVNEQFF. The entire variable domain, with the rest obtained from reference TRBV18 and TRBJ2-1, is as follows: NAGVMQNPRHLVRRRGQEARLRCSPMKGHSHVYWYRQLPEEGLKFMVYLQKENIIDESGMPKERFSAEFPKEGPSILRIQQVVRGDSAAYFCASSPGLAGVNEQFFGPGTRLTVL.

The chain is built from TRBV15 and TRBJ1-3; no clear D. This CDR3 is built from 16 residues. The germline CDR1 and CDR2 sequences are LNHNV and YYDKDF (reference sequence). Deletions cut 0 bases from V and 0 bases from J, with 9 bases between. In nucleotides, the CDR3 is TGTGCCACCAGCAGAGATAAAAGGGTCTCTGGAAACACCATATATTTT. Translating gives CATSRDKRVSGNTIYF.

The chain joins TRBV2 to TRBJ1-1; tentative D call: TRBD1 (6 bases). Germline CDR1 and CDR2: SNHLY and FYNNEI. The ends were cut back, 6 bases at V and 6 bases at J, with 14 bases in the middle. CDR3 length: 13 amino acids. CDR3: CASRPGVFSEAFF. The CDR3 nucleotides are TGTGCCAGCAGGCCAGGGGTTTTCTCTGAAGCTTTCTTT. The whole variable domain, filled in from reference TRBV2 and TRBJ1-1, reads EPEVTQTPSHQVTQMGQEVILRCVPISNHLYFYWYRQILGQKVEFLVSFYNNEISEKSEIFDDQFSVERPDGSNFTLKIRSTKLEDSAMYFCASRPGVFSEAFFGQGTRLTVV.

This rearrangement joins TRBV4-1 to TRBJ1-1; no reliable D call. The CDR3 consists of 16 residues. Germline V lookup: CDR1 MGHRA, CDR2 YSYEKL. V was shortened by 0 bases and J by 1 base, with 12 bases between the two germline ends. CDR3 in amino acids: CASSQDFGVTNTEAFF. CDR3 bases: TGCGCCAGCAGCCAAGATTTCGGGGTCACGAACACTGAAGCTTTCTTT.

This sequence joins TRBV4-1 and TRBJ2-7; 7 nucleotides agree with TRBD2. CDR3 length equals 16 residues. V gave up 1 base and J gave up 2 bases; unmatched junction bases: 8. Germline V gene data show CDR1 as MGHRA and CDR2 as YSYEKL. The CDR3 coding sequence is TGCGCCAGCAGCCAAGTCGTAGGGAGCGGGACCTACGAGCAGTACTTC. It specifies CASSQVVGSGTYEQYF.

This chain joins TRBV6-4 and TRBJ2-2, with D tentatively TRBD1 or TRBD2 (5 bases each). Germline values: CDR1 MRHNA, CDR2 SNTAGT. This CDR3 contains 13 residues. Trimming pared 2 bases from V and 6 bases from J, leaving 7 bases between. CDR3 residues: CASSDGGAGELFF. In DNA form, the CDR3 reads TGTGCCAGCAGTGACGGGGGAGCCGGGGAGCTGTTTTTT.

The chain is built from TRBV4-2 and TRBJ2-7; D remains unclear. Germline loops: CDR1 LGHNA, CDR2 YNFKEQ. Deletions cut 4 bases from V and 4 bases from J, with 11 bases between. The CDR3 is 13 residues long. CDR3 protein: CASSLGEGYEQYF. CDR3 DNA: TGTGCCAGCAGCCTAGGAGAAGGATACGAGCAGTACTTC.

This chain connects TRBV1 to TRBJ2-5; the DNA was not used to check the table's D call, TRBD2. TRBV1 is labeled a pseudogene. The CDR3 contains 14 residues. CDR3 nucleotides: TGCACCAGCAGCCCGACTAGTACTACGGAGACCCAGTACTTC. Protein sequence: CTSSPTSTTETQYF.

CDR3 in amino acids: CASSLPAAGSNEQFF. The CDR3 DNA reads as TGTGCCAGCAGTTTACCCGCGGCGGGTAGCAATGAGCAGTTCTTC. V gene TRBV6-6 combines with J gene TRBJ2-1; a possible D gene is TRBD2 (5 bases). This CDR3 contains 15 residues. With 4 bases removed from V and 6 bases from J, the gap between germline ends came to 16 bases. Germline CDR1 and CDR2: MNHNY and SVGAGI (reference sequence).

The chain uses TRBV11-2 and TRBJ2-5; 7 nucleotides match TRBD2. J was trimmed by 5 bases and V by 5 bases; bases with no gene match: 11. Germline CDR1 and CDR2: SGHAT and FQNNGV. The CDR3 consists of 15 residues. The DNA of the CDR3 is TGTGCCAGCAGCCAGGGACGCGGGAGAAGGGAGACCCAGTACTTC. The encoded protein is CASSQGRGRRETQYF.

The chain employs TRBV7-8 and TRBJ1-1; D is ambiguous. CDR3 size: 16 residues. The V and J ends lost 4 bases and 3 bases respectively, with 18 bases between them. From germline, CDR1 is SGHVS and CDR2 FQNEAQ. CDR3 in DNA: TGTGCCAGCAGCTCCATGGGTTACGGGAAGGACACTGAAGCTTTCTTT. Protein: CASSSMGYGKDTEAFF. Full variable domain (remainder filled in from reference TRBV7-8 and TRBJ1-1): GAGVSQSPRYKVAKRGQDVALRCDPISGHVSLFWYQQALGQGPEFLTYFQNEAQLDKSGLPSDRFFAERPEGSVSTLKIQRTQQEDSAVYLCASSSMGYGKDTEAFFGQGTRLTVV.

This sequence joins TRBV19 and TRBJ2-3, with 7 bases fitting TRBD1. Trimming removed 4 bases from V and 1 base from J; junction bases left unmatched: 8. Per the germline V gene, CDR1 is LNHDA and CDR2 is SQIVND (reference sequence). This CDR3 has 16 residues. CDR3: CASSKNRQGGTDTQYF. The CDR3 nucleotides are TGTGCCAGTAGTAAAAATAGACAGGGAGGCACAGATACGCAGTATTTT.

The rearrangement links TRBV11-2 to TRBJ2-1, with 11 bases fitting TRBD2. The CDR3 sequence is 17 residues long. V shed 4 bases and J 0 bases; nucleotides not matched to a gene: 5. Germline V gene lookup returns CDR1 SGHAT and CDR2 FQNNGV. DNA for the CDR3: TGTGCCAGCAGCTGGGGACTAGCGGCTCCCTCCTACAATGAGCAGTTCTTC. Encoded protein: CASSWGLAAPSYNEQFF.

This chain joins TRBV5-6 and TRBJ2-2; 10 nucleotides match TRBD1. This CDR3 has 18 amino acids. V dropped 0 bases and J dropped 0; count of bases not matched to a gene: 5. Germline loops: CDR1 SGHDT, CDR2 YYEEEE. The CDR3 DNA sequence: TGTGCCAGCAGCTTGGTTGACAGGGGGCGAACGAACACCGGGGAGCTGTTTTTT. It specifies CASSLVDRGRTNTGELFF.